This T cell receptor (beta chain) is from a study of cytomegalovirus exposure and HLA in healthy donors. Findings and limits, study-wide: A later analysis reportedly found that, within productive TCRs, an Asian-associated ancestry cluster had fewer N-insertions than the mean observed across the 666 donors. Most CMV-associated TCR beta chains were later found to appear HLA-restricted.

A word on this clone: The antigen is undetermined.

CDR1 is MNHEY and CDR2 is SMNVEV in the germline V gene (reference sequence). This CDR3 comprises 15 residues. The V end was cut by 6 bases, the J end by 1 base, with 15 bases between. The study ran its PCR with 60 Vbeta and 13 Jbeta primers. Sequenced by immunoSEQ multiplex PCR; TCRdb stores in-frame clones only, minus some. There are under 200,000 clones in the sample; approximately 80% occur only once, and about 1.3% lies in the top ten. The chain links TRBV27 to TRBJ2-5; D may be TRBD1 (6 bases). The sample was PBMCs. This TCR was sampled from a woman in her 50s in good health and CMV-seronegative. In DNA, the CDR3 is TGTGCCAGCAGCCAGGGGCTAGGACTCCAAGAGACCCAGTACTTC. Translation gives CASSQGLGLQETQYF.